Listed here is a single T cell receptor beta chain. Its antigen is unidentified. This sample stems from a study of PD-1 blockade in classical Hodgkin lymphoma. Each patient experienced a relapse that followed autologous stem cell transplantation, and brentuximab vedotin exposure varied. The patients, who had relapsed/refractory classical Hodgkin lymphoma, achieved best responses of complete response, partial response or progressive disease. Libraries were prepared by immunoSEQ multiplex PCR; TCRdb keeps only in-frame clonotypes and omits some of them. The sample consists of just over 60,000 clones, about nine tenths of them appearing once. There are 15 residues in the CDR3. V lost 1 base, J lost 0 bases, and 7 bases lay in between. In germline, CDR1 is MNHNS, CDR2 SASEGT. The study, taken as a whole, reports: A significant rise in TCR diversity by C4D1 was seen for CD4+ but not CD8+ cells.

This sequence originates from a human donor with classical Hodgkin lymphoma. The V call is TRBV6-1, the J call TRBJ1-5; D might be TRBD1 (6 bases). Sequenced here: peripheral blood mononuclear cells (PBMCs), sampled at baseline. CDR3 sequence reads: CASSEVGGSNQPQHF. In DNA, the CDR3 is TGTGCCAGCAGTGAAGTAGGGGGTAGCAATCAGCCCCAGCATTTT.